The present TCR beta chain was sequenced within a study of cytomegalovirus exposure and HLA in healthy donors. Study overall: Within an early data release were around 87 million unique TCRs drawn from HLA-typed donors. General observations from the study: The study designated 150 or so TCR beta chains cytomegalovirus-associated.

The PCR used 60 Vbeta and 13 Jbeta primers. Original processing methods: Approximately 83 million unique TCR beta chains, 10 million to 14 million shared, were counted in a later analysis. The table came from immunoSEQ multiplex PCR; TCRdb's copy has only in-frame clones and leaves some out. The DNA was the basis for D and trimming; V, J and clone size are from that table. Of some 160,000 clones detected, about 80% appear once; the ten largest clones hold roughly 2.3%. The germline gives CDR1 MNHEY, CDR2 SMNVEV (reference sequence). The CDR3 sequence is 14 residues long. V was pared by 5 bases and J by 7 bases, with 17 bases between. In regard to this clone: Its antigen is unidentified.

Input material: PBMCs. The rearrangement uses TRBV27 and TRBJ1-2; D may be TRBD1 (6 bases). The clonotype was recovered from a man aged 55 to 69 in good health and CMV-seronegative. CDR3 sequence reads: CASSPLGGGCGYTF. Written as DNA, the CDR3 is TGTGCCAGCAGTCCTCTCGGGGGGGGCTGTGGCTACACCTTC.